This T cell receptor beta chain was observed in a study of a mutant IDH1 vaccine in newly diagnosed glioma. With regard to this clone: Antigen specificity is unknown.

Repertoires were generated with immunoSEQ multiplex PCR, while TCRdb's copy carries only in-frame clones and drops some. The profile shows 60,000 or so clones, around four fifths of them singletons. The V gene's germline CDR1 is MRHNA and CDR2 SNTAGT. V gave up 6 bases and J gave up 3 bases; unmatched junction bases: 4. The CDR3 is 13 residues long. Time point: week 35, safety follow-up. Mutant IDH1 20-mer peptide, at 300 ug, made up each vaccine dose, with topical imiquimod. The source was PBMCs, collected from a glioma patient whose treatment included an IDH1 peptide vaccine. The receptor was derived from a man aged 25 to 40 with glioma. This chain links TRBV6-4 with TRBJ1-1, with TRBD1 identical over 7 bases. CDR3 residues: CASRIGQDTEAFF. CDR3 nucleotides: TGTGCCAGCAGGATAGGACAGGACACTGAAGCTTTCTTT.